The clone carrying this T cell receptor beta chain was observed once. The V gene's germline CDR1 is SGHRS and CDR2 YFSETQ. The CDR3 consists of 16 residues. With 0 bases clipped from V and 4 bases from J, the junction kept 7 bases outside the gene matches. PCR involved 60 Vbeta and 13 Jbeta primers. TCRdb's table, derived via immunoSEQ multiplex PCR, lists solely in-frame clones and lacks some. The sample contains 200,000 or so clones, over 75% of which appear only once. The sample is drawn from a study of cytomegalovirus exposure and HLA in healthy donors. What was sequenced was PBMCs. This clonotype originated in a man aged 50-59 years in good health and CMV-seronegative. The chain joins TRBV5-1 to TRBJ2-5, with 9 bases matching TRBD2. The CDR3 bases are TGCGCCAGCAGCTTGGAGGAGCGGGGGGCAGGAGAGACCCAGTACTTC. As protein: CASSLEERGAGETQYF. Full variable domain (remainder filled in from reference TRBV5-1 and TRBJ2-5): KAGVTQTPRYLIKTRGQQVTLSCSPISGHRSVSWYQQTPGQGLQFLFEYFSETQRNKGNFPGRFSGRQFSNSRSEMNVSTLELGDSALYLCASSLEERGAGETQYFGPGTRLLVL.